This T cell receptor (beta chain) was obtained from a study of T-cell memory formation after mild COVID-19. Broader study findings: Pre-infection memory showed some responding clones, and this suggested that cross-reactive memory joined. Clones contracting across day 15 to 85 had a balanced CD4/CD8 profile; later expanding clones leaned CD4+. Those CD4+ clones that contracted were mainly in CM and EM (CD8+ ones in EMRA).

Germline CDR1 and CDR2: MRHNA and SNTAGT. This CDR3 comprises 18 residues. V lost 3 bases to trimming and J lost 0 bases, with 15 bases between them. TCRdb re-called the 5' RACE reads through MiXCR, storing one row per CDR3 protein. This sample yields some 350,000 distinct CDR3 sequences, of which roughly 15% are seen a single time; around 22% belongs to the top ten. This clonotype was seen more than once but under ten times. Its antigen is not identified. Input material: PBMCs or a T cell subset sorted from them (not recorded which). This sequence was found in a man between 18 and 29 years old who had mild COVID-19 (a few samples of this study predate the infection). Cell type and time point are not known. The chain uses TRBV6-4 and TRBJ1-6; no reliable D call. CDR3 region: CASSDPGRRISYNSPLHF. CDR3 coding DNA: TGTGCCAGCAGTGATCCCGGACGGCGGATCTCCTATAATTCACCCCTCCACTTT.